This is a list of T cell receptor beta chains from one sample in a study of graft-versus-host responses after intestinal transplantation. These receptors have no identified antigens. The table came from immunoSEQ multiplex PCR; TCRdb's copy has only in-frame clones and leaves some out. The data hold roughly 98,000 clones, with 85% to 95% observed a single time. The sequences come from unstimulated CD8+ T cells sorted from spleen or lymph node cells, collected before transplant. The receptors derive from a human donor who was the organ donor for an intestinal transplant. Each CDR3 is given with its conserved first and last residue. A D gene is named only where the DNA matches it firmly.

CDR3: CASSFRGARYGYTF
D: .
V: TRBV28
J: TRBJ1-2

CDR3: CASSPGTGLGEQYF
D: TRBD1
V: TRBV18
J: TRBJ2-7

CDR3: CASSSTAPGAGELFF
D: .
V: TRBV7-8
J: TRBJ2-2

CDR3: CASSLGSGRDNEQFF
D: TRBD2
V: TRBV5-4
J: TRBJ2-1

CDR3: CASSNRHRDRNQPQHF
D: TRBD1
V: TRBV4-1
J: TRBJ1-5

CDR3: CATSRDRSVSYNEQFF
D: .
V: TRBV15
J: TRBJ2-1

CDR3: CAWSVNIYEQYF
D: .
V: TRBV30
J: TRBJ2-7

CDR3: CASSLFLVRGRMNTEAFF
D: .
V: TRBV27
J: TRBJ1-1

CDR3: CASSPPEGPILPSGYSSYEQYF
D: .
V: TRBV28
J: TRBJ2-7

CDR3: CASSFGGGNTGELFF
D: TRBD2
V: TRBV13
J: TRBJ2-2

CDR3: CASSPTGADTEAFF
D: TRBD1
V: TRBV28
J: TRBJ1-1

CDR3: CACTGTGTYNEQFF
D: TRBD1
V: TRBV30
J: TRBJ2-1

CDR3: CASVGTGNTGELFF
D: TRBD1
V: TRBV12-5
J: TRBJ2-2

CDR3: CASSPRLAGFDTQYF
D: TRBD2
V: TRBV18
J: TRBJ2-3

CDR3: CASSTPQGGTGTEAFF
D: .
V: TRBV7-6
J: TRBJ1-1

CDR3: CASEAGLGNQPQHF
D: .
V: TRBV6-6
J: TRBJ1-5

CDR3: CASSLGTGGNTGELFF
D: TRBD1
V: TRBV27
J: TRBJ2-2

CDR3: CASSLNGMGYEQYF
D: .
V: TRBV5-6
J: TRBJ2-7

CDR3: CASSLWTGLNTEAFF
D: TRBD1
V: TRBV5-4
J: TRBJ1-1

CDR3: CASSLLAMNEKLFF
D: .
V: TRBV28
J: TRBJ1-4

CDR3: CASSGDAGVRDTQYF
D: TRBD2
V: TRBV2
J: TRBJ2-3

CDR3: CASSLRASGYGELFF
D: TRBD2
V: TRBV27
J: TRBJ2-2

CDR3: CASSLPGNYGYTF
D: .
V: TRBV27
J: TRBJ1-2

CDR3: CASSFGGGAYEQFF
D: TRBD2
V: TRBV5-5
J: TRBJ2-1

CDR3: CASSLRQGPTYEQYF
D: TRBD1
V: TRBV7-9
J: TRBJ2-7

CDR3: CASSLDPFGHYNSPLHF
D: .
V: TRBV5-4
J: TRBJ1-6

CDR3: CASRSMGASTEAFF
D: .
V: TRBV27
J: TRBJ1-1

CDR3: CASTNTPTGYAGTEAFF
D: .
V: TRBV19
J: TRBJ1-1

CDR3: CSVLGIGYGYTF
D: .
V: TRBV29-1
J: TRBJ1-2